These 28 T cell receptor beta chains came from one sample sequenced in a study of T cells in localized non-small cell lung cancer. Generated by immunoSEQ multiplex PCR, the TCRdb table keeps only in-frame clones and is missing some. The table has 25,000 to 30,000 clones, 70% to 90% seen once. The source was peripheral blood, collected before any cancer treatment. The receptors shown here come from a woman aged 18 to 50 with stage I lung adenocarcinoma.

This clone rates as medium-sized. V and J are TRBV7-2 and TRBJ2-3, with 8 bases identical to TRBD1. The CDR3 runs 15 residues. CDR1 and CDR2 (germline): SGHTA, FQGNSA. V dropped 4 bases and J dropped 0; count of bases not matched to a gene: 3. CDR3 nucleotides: TGTGCCAGCAGCTCCTGGACAGGGAGCACAGATACGCAGTATTTT. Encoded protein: CASSSWTGSTDTQYF.

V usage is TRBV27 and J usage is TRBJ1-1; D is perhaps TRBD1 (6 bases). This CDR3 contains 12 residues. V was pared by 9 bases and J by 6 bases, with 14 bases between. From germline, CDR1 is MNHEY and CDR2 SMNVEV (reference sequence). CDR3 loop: CASRTGFAEAFF. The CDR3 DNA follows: TGTGCCAGTAGAACAGGGTTCGCTGAAGCTTTCTTT.

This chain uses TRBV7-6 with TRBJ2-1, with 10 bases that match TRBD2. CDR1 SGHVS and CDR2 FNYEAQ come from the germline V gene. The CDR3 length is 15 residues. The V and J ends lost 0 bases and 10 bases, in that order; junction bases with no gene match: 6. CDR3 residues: CASSLAALAGNEQFF. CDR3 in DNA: TGTGCCAGCAGCTTAGCGGCACTAGCGGGAAACGAGCAGTTCTTC.

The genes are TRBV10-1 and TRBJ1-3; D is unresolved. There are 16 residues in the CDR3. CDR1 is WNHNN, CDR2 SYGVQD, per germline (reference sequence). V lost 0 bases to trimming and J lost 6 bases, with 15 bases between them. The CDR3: CASSESYGDGQNTIYF. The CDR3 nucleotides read TGCGCCAGCAGTGAGTCTTACGGAGATGGTCAAAACACCATATATTTT.

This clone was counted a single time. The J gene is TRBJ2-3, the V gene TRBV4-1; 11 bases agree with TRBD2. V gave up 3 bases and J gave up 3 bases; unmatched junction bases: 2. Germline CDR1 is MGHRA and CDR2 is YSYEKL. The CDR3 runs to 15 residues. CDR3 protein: CASSQLAGGTDTQYF. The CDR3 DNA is TGCGCCAGCAGCCAGCTAGCGGGAGGAACAGATACGCAGTATTTT.

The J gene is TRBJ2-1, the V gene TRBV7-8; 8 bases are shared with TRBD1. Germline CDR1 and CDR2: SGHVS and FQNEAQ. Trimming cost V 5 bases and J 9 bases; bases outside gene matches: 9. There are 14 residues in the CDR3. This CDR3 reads CASSGQGDHGEQFF. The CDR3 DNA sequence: TGTGCCAGCAGCGGACAGGGTGATCACGGTGAGCAGTTCTTC.

CDR3 residues: CASSLAGSSSYNEQFF. The CDR3 bases are TGTGCCAGCAGCTTAGCGGGGAGCAGCTCCTACAATGAGCAGTTCTTC. The chain couples TRBV7-2 to TRBJ2-1, with D possibly being TRBD2 (5 bases). The CDR3 consists of 16 residues. V lost 0 bases to trimming and J lost 0 bases, with 9 bases between them. The V gene's germline CDR1 is SGHTA and CDR2 FQGNSA.

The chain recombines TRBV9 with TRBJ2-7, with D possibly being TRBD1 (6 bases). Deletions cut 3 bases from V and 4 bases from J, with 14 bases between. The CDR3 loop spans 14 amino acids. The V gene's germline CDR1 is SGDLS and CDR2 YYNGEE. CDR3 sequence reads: CASSETGTRYEQYF. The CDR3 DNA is TGTGCCAGCAGCGAAACAGGGACGAGGTACGAGCAGTACTTC. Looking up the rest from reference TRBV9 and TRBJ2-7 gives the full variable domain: DSGVTQTPKHLITATGQRVTLRCSPRSGDLSVYWYQQSLDQGLQFLIQYYNGEERAKGNILERFSAQQFPDLHSELNLSSLELGDSALYFCASSETGTRYEQYFGPGTRLTVT.

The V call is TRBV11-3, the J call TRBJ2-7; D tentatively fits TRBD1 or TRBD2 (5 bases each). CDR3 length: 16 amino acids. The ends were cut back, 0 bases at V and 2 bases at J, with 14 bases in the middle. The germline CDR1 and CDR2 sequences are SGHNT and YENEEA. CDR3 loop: CASSLDYWGTTYEQYF. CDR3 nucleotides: TGTGCCAGCAGCTTAGATTACTGGGGGACCACCTACGAGCAGTACTTC.

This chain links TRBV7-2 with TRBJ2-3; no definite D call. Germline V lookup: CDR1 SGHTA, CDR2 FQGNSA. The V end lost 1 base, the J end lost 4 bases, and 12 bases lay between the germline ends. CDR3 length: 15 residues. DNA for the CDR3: TGTGCCAGCAGCTTAGATGCTATGAACTCAGATACGCAGTATTTT. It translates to CASSLDAMNSDTQYF.

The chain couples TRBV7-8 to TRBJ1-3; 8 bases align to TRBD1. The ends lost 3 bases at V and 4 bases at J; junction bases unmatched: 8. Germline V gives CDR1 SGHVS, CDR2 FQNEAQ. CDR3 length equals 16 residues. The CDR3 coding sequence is TGTGCCAGCAGCTTGCAGAGCAGGGGGCGGGGAAACACCATATATTTT. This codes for CASSLQSRGRGNTIYF. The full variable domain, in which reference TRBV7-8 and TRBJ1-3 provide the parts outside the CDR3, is GAGVSQSPRYKVAKRGQDVALRCDPISGHVSLFWYQQALGQGPEFLTYFQNEAQLDKSGLPSDRFFAERPEGSVSTLKIQRTQQEDSAVYLCASSLQSRGRGNTIYFGEGSWLTVV.

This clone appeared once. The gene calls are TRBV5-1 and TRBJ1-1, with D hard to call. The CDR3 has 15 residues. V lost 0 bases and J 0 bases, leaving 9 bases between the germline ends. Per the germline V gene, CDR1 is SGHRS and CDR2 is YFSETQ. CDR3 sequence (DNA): TGCGCCAGCAGCTTGGAACCGGAAGTGAACACTGAAGCTTTCTTT. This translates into CASSLEPEVNTEAFF.

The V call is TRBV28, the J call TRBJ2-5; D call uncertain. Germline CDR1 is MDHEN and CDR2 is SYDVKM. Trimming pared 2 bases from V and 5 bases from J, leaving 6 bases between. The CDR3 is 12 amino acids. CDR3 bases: TGTGCCAGCAGTTTACGGCGGGAGACCCAGTACTTC. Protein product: CASSLRRETQYF.

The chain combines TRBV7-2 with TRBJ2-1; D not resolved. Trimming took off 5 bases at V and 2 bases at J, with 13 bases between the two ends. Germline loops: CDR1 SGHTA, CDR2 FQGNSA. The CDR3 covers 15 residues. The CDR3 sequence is CASSRPPATYNEQFF. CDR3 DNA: TGTGCCAGCAGCCGACCCCCAGCTACCTACAATGAGCAGTTCTTC.

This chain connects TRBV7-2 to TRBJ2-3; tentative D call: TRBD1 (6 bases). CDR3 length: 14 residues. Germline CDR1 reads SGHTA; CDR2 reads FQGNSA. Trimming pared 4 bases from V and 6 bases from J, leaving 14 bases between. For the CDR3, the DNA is TGTGCCAGCAGCTCTAAACAGGGCTCGGATACGCAGTATTTT. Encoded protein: CASSSKQGSDTQYF. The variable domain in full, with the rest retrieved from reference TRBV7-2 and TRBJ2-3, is GAGVSQSPSNKVTEKGKDVELRCDPISGHTALYWYRQSLGQGLEFLIYFQGNSAPDKSGLPSDRFSAERTGGSVSTLTIQRTQQEDSAVYLCASSSKQGSDTQYFGPGTRLTVL.

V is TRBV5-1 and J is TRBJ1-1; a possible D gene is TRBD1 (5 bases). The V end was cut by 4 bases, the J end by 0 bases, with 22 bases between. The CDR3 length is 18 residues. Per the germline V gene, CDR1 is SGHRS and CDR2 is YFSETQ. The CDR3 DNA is TGCGCCAGCAGCCCAGGACACCCTACGTGGATTATGAACACTGAAGCTTTCTTT. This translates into CASSPGHPTWIMNTEAFF.

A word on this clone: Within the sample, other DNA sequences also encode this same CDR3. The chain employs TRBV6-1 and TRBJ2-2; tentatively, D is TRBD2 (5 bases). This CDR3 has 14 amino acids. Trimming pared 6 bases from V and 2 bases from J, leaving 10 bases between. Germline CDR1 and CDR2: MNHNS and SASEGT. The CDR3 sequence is CASRERTNTGELFF. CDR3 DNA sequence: TGTGCCAGCAGGGAGAGGACTAACACCGGGGAGCTGTTTTTT.

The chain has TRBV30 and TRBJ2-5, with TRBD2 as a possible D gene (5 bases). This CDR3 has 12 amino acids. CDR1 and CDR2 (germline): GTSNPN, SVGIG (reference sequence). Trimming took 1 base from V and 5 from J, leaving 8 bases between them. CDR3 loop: CAWSELGETQYF. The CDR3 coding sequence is TGTGCCTGGAGTGAACTAGGCGAGACCCAGTACTTC.

The chain's CDR3 is CASSSIATLTDTQYF. The CDR3, as DNA: TGTGCCAGCAGCTCCATTGCGACCCTCACAGATACGCAGTATTTT. The genes are TRBV5-4 and TRBJ2-3; no firm D call. CDR1 is SGHNT, CDR2 YYREEE, per germline (reference sequence). V was trimmed by 3 bases and J by 2 bases, leaving 13 bases between them. The CDR3 loop spans 15 amino acids.

CDR3 residues: CASSLAGREDTEAFF. The CDR3 DNA reads TGTGCCAGCAGTTTGGCAGGGAGGGAAGACACTGAAGCTTTCTTT. The V call is TRBV27, the J call TRBJ1-1; maybe TRBD1 (5 bases). This CDR3 comprises 15 residues. The V and J ends lost 3 bases and 3 bases respectively, with 14 bases between them. Per germline, CDR1 MNHEY and CDR2 SMNVEV (reference sequence).

The DNA for the CDR3 is TGTGCCAGCAGCTTCTATCCAGCGGGAGGCGCAGATACGCAGTATTTT. Amino acid sequence: CASSFYPAGGADTQYF. The V and J genes are TRBV5-8 and TRBJ2-3, with 9 bases matching TRBD2. The CDR3 runs to 16 residues. Germline lookup yields CDR1 SGHTS and CDR2 YDEGEE. V shed 2 bases, J shed 4 bases, and the junction held 8 bases outside the gene matches.

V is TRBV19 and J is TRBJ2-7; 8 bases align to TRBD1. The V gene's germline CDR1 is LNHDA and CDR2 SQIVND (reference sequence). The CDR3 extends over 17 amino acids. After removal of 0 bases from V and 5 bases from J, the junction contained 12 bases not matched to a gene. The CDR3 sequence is CASSIDYFGQGTDEQYF. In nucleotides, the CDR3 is TGTGCCAGTAGTATAGACTACTTCGGACAGGGAACGGACGAGCAGTACTTC.

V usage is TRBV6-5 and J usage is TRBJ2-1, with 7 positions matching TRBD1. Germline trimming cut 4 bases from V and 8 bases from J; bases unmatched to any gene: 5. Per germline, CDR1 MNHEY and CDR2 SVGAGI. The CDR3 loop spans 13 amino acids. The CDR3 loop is CASSFDRDHEQFF. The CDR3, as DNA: TGTGCCAGCAGTTTCGACAGGGACCATGAGCAGTTCTTC.

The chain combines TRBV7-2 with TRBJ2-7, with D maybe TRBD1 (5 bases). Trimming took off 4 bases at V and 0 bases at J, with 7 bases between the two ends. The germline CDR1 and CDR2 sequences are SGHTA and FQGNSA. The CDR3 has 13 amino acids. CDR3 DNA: TGTGCCAGCAGCTCAGGGATCTCCTACGAGCAGTACTTC. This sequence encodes CASSSGISYEQYF.

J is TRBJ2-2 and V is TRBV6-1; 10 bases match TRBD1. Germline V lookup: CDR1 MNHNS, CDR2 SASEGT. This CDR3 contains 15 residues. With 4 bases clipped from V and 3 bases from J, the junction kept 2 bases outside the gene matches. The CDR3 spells CASSGDRGYTGELFF. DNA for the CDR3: TGTGCCAGCAGTGGGGACAGGGGTTACACCGGGGAGCTGTTTTTT.

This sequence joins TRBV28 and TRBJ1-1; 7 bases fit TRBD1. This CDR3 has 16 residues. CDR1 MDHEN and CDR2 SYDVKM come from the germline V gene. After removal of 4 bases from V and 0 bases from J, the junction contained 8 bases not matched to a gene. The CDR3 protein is CASSWQGVSMNTEAFF. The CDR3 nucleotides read TGTGCCAGCAGTTGGCAGGGGGTATCAATGAACACTGAAGCTTTCTTT. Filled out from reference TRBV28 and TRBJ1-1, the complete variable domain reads DVKVTQSSRYLVKRTGEKVFLECVQDMDHENMFWYRQDPGLGLRLIYFSYDVKMKEKGDIPEGYSVSREKKERFSLILESASTNQTSMYLCASSWQGVSMNTEAFFGQGTRLTVV.

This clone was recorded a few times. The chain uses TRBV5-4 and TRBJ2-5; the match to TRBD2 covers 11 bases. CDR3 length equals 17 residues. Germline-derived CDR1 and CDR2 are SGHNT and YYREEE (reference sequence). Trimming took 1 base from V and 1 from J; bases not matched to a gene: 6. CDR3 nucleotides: TGTGCCAGCAGCTTGCGGACCGGGACTAGCGGCCAAGAGACCCAGTACTTC. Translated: CASSLRTGTSGQETQYF.

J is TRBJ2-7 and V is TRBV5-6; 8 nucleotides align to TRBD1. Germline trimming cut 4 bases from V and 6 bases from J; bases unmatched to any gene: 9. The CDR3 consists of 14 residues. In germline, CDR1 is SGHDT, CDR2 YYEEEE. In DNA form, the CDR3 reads TGTGCCAGCAGCGATGGACAGGGTACAATCGAGCAGTACTTC. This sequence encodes CASSDGQGTIEQYF. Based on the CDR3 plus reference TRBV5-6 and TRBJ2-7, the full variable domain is DAGVTQSPTHLIKTRGQQVTLRCSPKSGHDTVSWYQQALGQGPQFIFQYYEEEERQRGNFPDRFSGHQFPNYSSELNVNALLLGDSALYLCASSDGQGTIEQYFGPGTRLTVT.